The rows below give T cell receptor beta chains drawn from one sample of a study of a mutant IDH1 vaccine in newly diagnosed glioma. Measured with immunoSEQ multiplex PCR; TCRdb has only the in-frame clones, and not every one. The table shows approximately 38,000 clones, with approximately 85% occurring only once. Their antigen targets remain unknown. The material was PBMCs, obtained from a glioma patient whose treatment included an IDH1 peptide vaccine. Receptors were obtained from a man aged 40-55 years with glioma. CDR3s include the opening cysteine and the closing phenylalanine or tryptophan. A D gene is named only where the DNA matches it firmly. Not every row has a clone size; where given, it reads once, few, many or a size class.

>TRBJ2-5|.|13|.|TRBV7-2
CASSINFQETQYF
TGTGCCAGCAGCATAAACTTCCAAGAGACCCAGTACTTC
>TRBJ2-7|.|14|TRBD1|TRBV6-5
CASSRRDRGYEQYF
TGTGCCAGCAGCCGACGGGACAGGGGGTACGAGCAGTACTTC
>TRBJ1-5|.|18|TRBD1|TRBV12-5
CASGLVYGGGPSNQPQHF
TGTGCTAGTGGTTTGGTTTACGGAGGGGGCCCTAGCAATCAGCCCCAGCATTTT
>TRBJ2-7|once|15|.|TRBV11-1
CASSLRGQAHYEQYF
TGTGCCAGCAGCCTCCGGGGACAAGCCCACTACGAGCAGTACTTC
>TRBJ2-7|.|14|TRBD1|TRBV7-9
CASGPGTEPYEQYF
TGTGCCAGCGGCCCCGGGACAGAACCCTACGAGCAGTACTTC
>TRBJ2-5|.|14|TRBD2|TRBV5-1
CASRTSGTQETQYF
TGCGCCAGTCGGACTAGCGGGACCCAAGAGACCCAGTACTTC
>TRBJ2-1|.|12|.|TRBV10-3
CAISLGSNEQFF
TGTGCCATCAGTTTAGGGTCCAATGAGCAGTTCTTC
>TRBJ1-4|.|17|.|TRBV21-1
CASSIAVGDSPNEKLFF
TGTGCCAGCAGCATAGCAGTGGGGGACAGTCCAAATGAAAAACTGTTTTTT
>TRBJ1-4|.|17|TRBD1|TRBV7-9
CASRYGQGAASGEKLFF
TGTGCCAGCAGATACGGACAGGGGGCCGCTTCGGGTGAAAAACTGTTTTTT
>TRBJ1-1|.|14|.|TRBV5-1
CASGVPEMNTEAFF
TGCGCCAGCGGGGTACCCGAAATGAACACTGAAGCTTTCTTT
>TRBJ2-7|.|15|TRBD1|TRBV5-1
CASSSQQGDPYEQYF
TGCGCCAGCAGCTCACAACAGGGGGACCCCTACGAGCAGTACTTC
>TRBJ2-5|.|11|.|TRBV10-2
CASGLGETQYF
TGCGCCAGCGGACTGGGGGAGACCCAGTACTTC
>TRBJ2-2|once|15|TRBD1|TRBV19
CASKGQGTNTGELFF
TGTGCCAGTAAAGGACAGGGAACGAACACCGGGGAGCTGTTTTTT
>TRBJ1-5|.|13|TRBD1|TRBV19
CASRQGGGQPQHF
TGTGCCAGCCGACAGGGGGGAGGTCAGCCCCAGCATTTT
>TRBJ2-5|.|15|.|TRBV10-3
CAISSGTDDQETQYF
TGTGCCATCAGTTCCGGGACGGATGACCAAGAGACCCAGTACTTC
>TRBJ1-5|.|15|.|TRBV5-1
CASSFTGLTNQPQHF
TGCGCCAGCAGCTTTACGGGCTTAACAAATCAGCCCCAGCATTTT
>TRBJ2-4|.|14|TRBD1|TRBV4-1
CASSQIDRENIQYF
TGCGCCAGCAGCCAAATAGACAGGGAAAACATTCAGTACTTC
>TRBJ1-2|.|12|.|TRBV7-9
CASRKMGYGYTF
TGTGCCAGCAGAAAGATGGGCTATGGCTACACCTTC
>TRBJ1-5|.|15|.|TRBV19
CASTQYDYSNQPQHF
TGTGCCAGTACCCAATATGACTATAGCAATCAGCCCCAGCATTTT
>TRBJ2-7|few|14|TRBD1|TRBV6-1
CASSDRGGTYEQYF
TGTGCCAGCAGCGACAGGGGAGGAACCTACGAGCAGTACTTC
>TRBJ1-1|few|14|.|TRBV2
CASLMLQGSPSAFF
TGTGCCAGTCTAATGCTCCAGGGCTCCCCCTCTGCTTTCTTT
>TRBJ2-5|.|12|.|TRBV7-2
CASSFPGETQYF
TGTGCCAGCAGCTTCCCAGGAGAGACCCAGTACTTC
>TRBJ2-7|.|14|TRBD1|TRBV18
CASSHDRGSGEQYF
TGTGCCAGCTCACATGACAGGGGATCGGGCGAGCAGTACTTC
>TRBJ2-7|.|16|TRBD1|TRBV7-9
CASSPMLGQGKNEQYF
TGTGCCAGCAGCCCGATGTTGGGACAGGGGAAAAACGAGCAGTACTTC
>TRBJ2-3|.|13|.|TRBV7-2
CASSFAGADTQYF
TGTGCCAGCAGCTTCGCGGGGGCGGATACGCAGTATTTT
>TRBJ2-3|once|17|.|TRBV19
CASSRTPGTRSTDTQYF
TGTGCCAGTAGTCGGACCCCCGGGACAAGAAGCACAGATACGCAGTATTTT
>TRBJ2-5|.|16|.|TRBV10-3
CAISPTGGGFQETQYF
TGTGCCATCAGCCCAACAGGGGGAGGGTTCCAAGAGACCCAGTACTTC
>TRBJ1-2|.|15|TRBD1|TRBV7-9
CASSPGTGELDGYTF
TGTGCCAGCAGCCCCGGGACAGGAGAACTGGATGGCTACACCTTC
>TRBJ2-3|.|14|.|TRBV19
CASRSSGSTDTQYF
TGTGCCAGTCGCTCCAGCGGCAGCACAGATACGCAGTATTTT
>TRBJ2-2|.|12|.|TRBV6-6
CASTLVSGELFF
TGTGCCAGCACCCTAGTCTCCGGGGAGCTGTTTTTT
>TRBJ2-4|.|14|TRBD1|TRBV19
CASRIRGRTNIQYF
TGTGCCAGTAGAATCAGGGGGCGGACAAACATTCAGTACTTC
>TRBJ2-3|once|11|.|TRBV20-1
CSASSTDTQYF
TGCAGTGCTTCAAGCACAGATACGCAGTATTTT
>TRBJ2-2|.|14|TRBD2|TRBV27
CASSFAGGTGELFF
TGTGCCAGCAGTTTTGCGGGGGGCACCGGGGAGCTGTTTTTT
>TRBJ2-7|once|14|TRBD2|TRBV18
CASSPSGSSYEQYF
TGTGCCAGCTCCCCCAGCGGGAGCTCCTACGAGCAGTACTTC
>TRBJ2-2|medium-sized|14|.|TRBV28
CASSPGTPTGELFF
TGTGCCAGCAGCCCCGGGACTCCTACCGGGGAGCTGTTTTTT
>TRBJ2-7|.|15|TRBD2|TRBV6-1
CASSASTSGRSEQYF
TGTGCCAGCAGTGCCTCGACTAGCGGGAGAAGCGAGCAGTACTTC
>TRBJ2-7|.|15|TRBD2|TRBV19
CASSIWAGGTYEQYF
TGTGCCAGTAGTATATGGGCCGGGGGGACCTACGAGCAGTACTTC
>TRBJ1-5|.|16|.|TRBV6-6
CASNRGADYSNQPQHF
TGTGCCAGCAATAGGGGGGCGGACTACAGCAATCAGCCCCAGCATTTT
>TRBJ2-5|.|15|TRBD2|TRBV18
CASSRAGGDQETQYF
TGTGCCAGCTCACGAGCGGGAGGGGACCAAGAGACCCAGTACTTC
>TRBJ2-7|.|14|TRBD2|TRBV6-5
CASRRGGVNYEQYF
TGTGCCAGCAGACGGGGAGGGGTAAACTACGAGCAGTACTTC
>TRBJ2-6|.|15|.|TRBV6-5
CASNGASSGANVLTF
TGTGCCAGCAACGGCGCGAGCTCTGGGGCCAACGTCCTGACTTTC
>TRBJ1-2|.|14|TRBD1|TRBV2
CASRGDRPSGGYTF
TGTGCCAGCAGGGGGGACAGGCCCTCGGGTGGCTACACCTTC